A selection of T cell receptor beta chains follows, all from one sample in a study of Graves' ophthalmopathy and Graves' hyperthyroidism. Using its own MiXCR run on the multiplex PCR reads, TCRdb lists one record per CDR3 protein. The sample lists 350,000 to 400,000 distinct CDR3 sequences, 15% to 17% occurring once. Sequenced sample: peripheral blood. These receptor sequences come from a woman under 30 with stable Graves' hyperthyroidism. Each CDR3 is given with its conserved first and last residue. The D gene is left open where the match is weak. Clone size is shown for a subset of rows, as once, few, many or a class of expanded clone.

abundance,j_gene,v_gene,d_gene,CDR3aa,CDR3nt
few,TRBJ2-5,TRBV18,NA,CASSPRESQETQYF,TGTGCCAGCTCACCACGGGAGTCCCAAGAGACCCAGTACTTC
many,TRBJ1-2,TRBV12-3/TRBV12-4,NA,CASSLSPVDGYTF,TGTGCCAGCAGTTTATCCCCGGTAGATGGCTACACCTTC
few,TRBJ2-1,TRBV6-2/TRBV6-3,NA,CASSRGTGEQFF,TGTGCCAGCAGCCGCGGGACTGGAGAACAGTTCTTC
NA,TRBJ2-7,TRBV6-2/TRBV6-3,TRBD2,CASSTGVGLAGRRHYEQYF,TGTGCCAGCAGTACAGGGGTGGGACTAGCGGGAAGGAGGCACTACGAGCAGTACTTC
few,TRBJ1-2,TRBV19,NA,CASSIVGSGLRGYTF,TGTGCCAGTAGTATAGTTGGCTCAGGGCTTAGAGGCTACACCTTC
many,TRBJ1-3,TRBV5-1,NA,CASSLGTASGNTIYF,TGCGCCAGCAGCTTGGGGACAGCCTCTGGAAACACCATATATTTT
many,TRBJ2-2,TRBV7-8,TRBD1,CASSLVGQTNTGELFF,TGTGCCAGCAGCTTAGTGGGACAGACCAACACCGGGGAGCTGTTTTTT
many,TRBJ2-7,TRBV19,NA,CACEDNHEQYF,TGTGCCTGCGAGGACAATCACGAGCAGTACTTC
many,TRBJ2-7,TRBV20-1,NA,CSAPVGQGYEQYF,TGCAGTGCCCCAGTAGGGCAGGGCTACGAGCAGTACTTC
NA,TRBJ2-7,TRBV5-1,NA,CARTEGRYEQYF,TGCGCCAGGACCGAGGGGAGGTACGAGCAGTACTTC
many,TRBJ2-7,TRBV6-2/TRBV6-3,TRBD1,CASSYSWQGDYEQYF,TGTGCCAGCAGTTACTCGTGGCAGGGGGACTACGAGCAGTACTTC
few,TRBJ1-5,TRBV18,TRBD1,CASSVTGDSNQPQHF,TGTGCCAGCTCAGTTACAGGGGATAGCAATCAGCCCCAGCATTTT
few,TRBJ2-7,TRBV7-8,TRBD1,CASSLSVPGTVRYEQYF,TGTGCCAGCAGCTTATCGGTTCCCGGGACAGTTCGCTACGAGCAGTACTTC
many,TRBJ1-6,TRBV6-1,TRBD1,CASSDQTGGYSPLHF,TGTGCCAGCAGTGACCAAACAGGGGGCTATTCACCCCTCCACTTT
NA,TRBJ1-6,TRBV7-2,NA,CASSFSGSPLHF,TGTGCCAGCAGCTTTTCAGGGTCACCCCTCCACTTT
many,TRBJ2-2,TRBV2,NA,CASSEAGAYTGELFF,TGTGCCAGCAGTGAAGCGGGCGCCTACACCGGGGAGCTGTTTTTT
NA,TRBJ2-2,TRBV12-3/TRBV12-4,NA,CASSFLQGGELFF,TGTGCCAGCAGTTTCTTGCAGGGCGGGGAGCTGTTTTTT
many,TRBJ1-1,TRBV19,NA,CATGQLDKRYEAFF,TGTGCCACCGGACAGCTTGACAAGAGATATGAAGCTTTCTTT
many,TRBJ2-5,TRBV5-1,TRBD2,CASSTGLAGQETQYF,TGCGCCAGCAGCACGGGACTAGCGGGTCAAGAGACCCAGTACTTC
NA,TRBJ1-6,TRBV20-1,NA,CSAGRGLYSPLHF,TGCAGTGCAGGCCGGGGGCTTTATTCACCCCTCCACTTT
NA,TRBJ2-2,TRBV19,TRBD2,CATSWEGNTGELFF,TGTGCCACCTCATGGGAGGGAAACACCGGGGAGCTGTTTTTT
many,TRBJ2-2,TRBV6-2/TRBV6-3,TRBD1,CASSYPAGGTGELFF,TGTGCCAGCAGTTACCCGGCAGGGGGAACCGGGGAGCTGTTTTTT
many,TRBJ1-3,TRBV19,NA,CASSIKGPGNTIYF,TGTGCCAGTAGTATAAAAGGTCCTGGAAACACCATATATTTT
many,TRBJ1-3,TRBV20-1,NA,CSAHAGNSGNTIYF,TGCAGTGCACACGCAGGCAACTCTGGAAACACCATATATTTT
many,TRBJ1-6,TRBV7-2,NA,CASSWEQTNYNSPLHF,TGTGCCAGCAGCTGGGAGCAGACGAACTATAATTCACCCCTCCACTTT
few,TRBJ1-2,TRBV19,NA,CASSMGQGHYGYTF,TGTGCCAGTAGTATGGGGCAGGGGCACTATGGCTACACCTTC
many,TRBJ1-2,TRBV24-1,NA,CATSDSVYGYTF,TGTGCCACCAGTGATTCGGTGTATGGCTACACCTTC
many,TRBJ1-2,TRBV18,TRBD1,CASSPDRDRTHGYTF,TGTGCCAGCTCACCTGACAGGGACCGGACTCATGGCTACACCTTC
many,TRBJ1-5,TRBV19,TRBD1,CASSAPGQGIQPQHF,TGTGCCAGTAGTGCTCCGGGACAGGGTATACAGCCCCAGCATTTT
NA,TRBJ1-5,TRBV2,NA,CASSADRWGNQPQHF,TGTGCCAGCAGTGCTGACAGATGGGGCAATCAGCCCCAGCATTTT
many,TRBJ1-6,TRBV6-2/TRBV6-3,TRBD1,CASSTGQASGPPLHF,TGTGCCAGCAGTACAGGACAGGCCTCAGGGCCACCCCTCCACTTT
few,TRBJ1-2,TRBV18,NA,CASSPPKGRGYTF,TGTGCCAGCTCACCACCGAAGGGTCGCGGCTACACCTTC
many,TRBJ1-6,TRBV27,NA,CASSLKGVSDSPLHF,TGTGCCAGCAGTCTCAAGGGGGTCAGCGATTCACCCCTCCACTTT
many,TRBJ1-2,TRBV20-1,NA,CSAIPLTANYGYTF,TGCAGTGCCATTCCTTTGACAGCTAACTATGGCTACACCTTC
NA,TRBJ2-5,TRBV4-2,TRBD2,CASSQALTSGGPGRQETQYF,TGTGCCAGCAGCCAAGCCCTAACTAGCGGGGGGCCAGGTCGCCAAGAGACCCAGTACTTC
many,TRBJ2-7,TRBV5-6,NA,CASSPRTVSYEQYF,TGTGCCAGCAGCCCTCGGACCGTCTCCTACGAGCAGTACTTC
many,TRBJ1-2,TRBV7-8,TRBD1,CASSVPGQGAHGYTF,TGTGCCAGCTCAGTCCCCGGACAGGGGGCGCACGGCTACACCTTC
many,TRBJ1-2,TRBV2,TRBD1,CATWTGKGGYTF,TGTGCCACCTGGACAGGGAAAGGCGGCTACACCTTC
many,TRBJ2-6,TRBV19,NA,CASSTGYGANVLTF,TGTGCCAGTAGTACAGGGTACGGGGCCAACGTCCTGACTTTC
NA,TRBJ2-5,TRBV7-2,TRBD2,CASSYSGGAEETKYF,TGTGCCAGCAGCTATAGCGGGGGGGCCGAAGAGACCAAGTACTTC
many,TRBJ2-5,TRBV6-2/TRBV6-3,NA,CASSYVSETQYF,TGTGCCAGCAGTTATGTGTCAGAGACCCAGTACTTC
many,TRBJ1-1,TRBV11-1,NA,CASSHGRRDTEAFF,TGTGCCAGCAGCCATGGACGGAGGGACACTGAAGCTTTCTTT
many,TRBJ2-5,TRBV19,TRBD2,CASSIDSGWTAQYF,TGTGCCAGTAGTATTGATAGCGGGTGGACGGCCCAGTACTTC
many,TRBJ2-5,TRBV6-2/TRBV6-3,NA,CASSDGVEQETQYF,TGTGCCAGCTCCGACGGCGTAGAGCAAGAGACCCAGTACTTC
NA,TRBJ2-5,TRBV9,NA,CASSPTAGETQYF,TGTGCCAGCAGCCCGACGGCCGGGGAGACCCAGTACTTC
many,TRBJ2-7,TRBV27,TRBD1,CASSHSTGDYEQYF,TGTGCCAGCAGTCATTCGACAGGGGACTACGAGCAGTACTTC
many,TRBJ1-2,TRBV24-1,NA,CATSGAGLGSNYGYTF,TGTGCCACCAGTGGGGCAGGGCTCGGTTCTAACTATGGCTACACCTTC